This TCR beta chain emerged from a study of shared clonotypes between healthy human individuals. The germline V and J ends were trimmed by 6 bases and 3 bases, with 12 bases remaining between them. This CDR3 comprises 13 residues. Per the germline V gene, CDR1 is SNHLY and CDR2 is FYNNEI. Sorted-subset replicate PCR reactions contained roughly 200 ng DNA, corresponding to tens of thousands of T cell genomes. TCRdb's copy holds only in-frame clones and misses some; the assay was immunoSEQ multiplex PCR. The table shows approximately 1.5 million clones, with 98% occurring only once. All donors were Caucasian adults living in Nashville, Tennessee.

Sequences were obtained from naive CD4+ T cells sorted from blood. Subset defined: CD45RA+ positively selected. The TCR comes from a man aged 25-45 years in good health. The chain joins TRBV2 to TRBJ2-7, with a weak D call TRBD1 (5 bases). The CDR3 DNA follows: TGTGCCAGCAGCCAGGGAAACTACTACGAGCAGTACTTC. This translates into CASSQGNYYEQYF.